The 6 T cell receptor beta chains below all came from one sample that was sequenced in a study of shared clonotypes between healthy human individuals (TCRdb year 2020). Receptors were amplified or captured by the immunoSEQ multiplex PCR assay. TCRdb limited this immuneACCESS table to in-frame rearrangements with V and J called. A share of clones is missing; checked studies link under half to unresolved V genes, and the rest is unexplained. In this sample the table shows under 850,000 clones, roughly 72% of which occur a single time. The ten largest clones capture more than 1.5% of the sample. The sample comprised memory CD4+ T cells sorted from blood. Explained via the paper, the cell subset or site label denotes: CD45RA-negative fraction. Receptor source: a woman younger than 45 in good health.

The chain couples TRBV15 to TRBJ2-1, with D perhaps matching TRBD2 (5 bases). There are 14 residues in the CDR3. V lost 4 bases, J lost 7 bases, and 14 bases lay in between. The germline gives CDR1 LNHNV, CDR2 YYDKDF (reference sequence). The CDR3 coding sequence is TGTGCCACCAGCATTACCCCCACGGGAAATGAGCAGTTCTTC. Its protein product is CATSITPTGNEQFF.

The CDR3 DNA reads TGTGCCAGCAGCTTAATGTCGGGTGAGCAGTTCTTC. It yields the protein CASSLMSGEQFF. The V call is TRBV11-2, the J call TRBJ2-1; D is unclear. The germline V gene encodes CDR1 SGHAT and CDR2 FQNNGV. Trimming took 2 bases from V and 9 from J, leaving 8 bases between them. The CDR3 totals 12 residues.

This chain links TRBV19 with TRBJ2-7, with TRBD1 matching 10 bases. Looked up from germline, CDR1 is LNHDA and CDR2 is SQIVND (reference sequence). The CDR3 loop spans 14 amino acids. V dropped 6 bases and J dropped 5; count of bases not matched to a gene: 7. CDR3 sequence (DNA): TGTGCCAGTAGCCCGGGACAGGGGCTGAACGAGCAGTACTTC. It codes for CASSPGQGLNEQYF. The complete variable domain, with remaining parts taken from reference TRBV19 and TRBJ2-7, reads DGGITQSPKYLFRKEGQNVTLSCEQNLNHDAMYWYRQDPGQGLRLIYYSQIVNDFQKGDIAEGYSVSREKKESFPLTVTSAQKNPTAFYLCASSPGQGLNEQYFGPGTRLTVT.

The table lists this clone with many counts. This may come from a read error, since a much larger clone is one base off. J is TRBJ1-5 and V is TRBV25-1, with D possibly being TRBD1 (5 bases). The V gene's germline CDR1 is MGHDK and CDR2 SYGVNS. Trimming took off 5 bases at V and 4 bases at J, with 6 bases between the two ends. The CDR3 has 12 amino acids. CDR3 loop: CASSWGNQPQHF. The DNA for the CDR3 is TGTGCCAGCAGTTGGGGGAATCAGCCCCAGCATTTT.

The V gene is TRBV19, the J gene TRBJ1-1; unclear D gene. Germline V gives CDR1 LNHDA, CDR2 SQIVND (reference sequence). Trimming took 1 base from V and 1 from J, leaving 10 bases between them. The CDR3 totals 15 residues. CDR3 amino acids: CASSIALRENTEAFF. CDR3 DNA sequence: TGTGCCAGTAGTATAGCCCTGAGGGAGAACACTGAAGCTTTCTTT. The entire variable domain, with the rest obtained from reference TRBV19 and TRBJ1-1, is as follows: DGGITQSPKYLFRKEGQNVTLSCEQNLNHDAMYWYRQDPGQGLRLIYYSQIVNDFQKGDIAEGYSVSREKKESFPLTVTSAQKNPTAFYLCASSIALRENTEAFFGQGTRLTVV.

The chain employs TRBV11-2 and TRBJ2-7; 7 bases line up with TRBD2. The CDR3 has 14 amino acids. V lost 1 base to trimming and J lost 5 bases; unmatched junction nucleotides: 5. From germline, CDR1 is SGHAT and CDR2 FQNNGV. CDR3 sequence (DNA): TGTGCCAGCAGCTTAGTGCTGGGGAGGGACGAGCAGTACTTC. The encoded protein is CASSLVLGRDEQYF.